The rows below give T cell receptor beta chains drawn from one sample of a study of blood T cell repertoires in COVID-19. Clones were read by immunoSEQ multiplex PCR, and TCRdb kept only the in-frame ones, dropping some. Among over 150,000 clones listed, around nine tenths were seen once. Specimen: peripheral blood. These receptors were collected from a woman in her 70s with COVID-19, enrolled during active disease. Each CDR3 is given with its conserved first and last residue. The order of the fields is D gene, V gene, clone size, J gene, CDR3 DNA, CDR3 protein. A D gene is named only where the DNA matches it firmly. Size is omitted from some rows. Given values are once, few, many or a class for expanded clones.

.	TRBV11-2	.	TRBJ2-2	TGTGCCAGCAGCTTGGGCAGGAACACCGGGGAGCTGTTTTTT	CASSLGRNTGELFF
TRBD1	TRBV11-2	few	TRBJ1-4	TGTGCCAGCAGCCAACTCGGGACAGGAGAGACTAATGAAAAACTGTTTTTT	CASSQLGTGETNEKLFF
TRBD1	TRBV19	.	TRBJ1-6	TGTGCCAGTAGTACGACAGGGGGCTCTGAGTCACCCCTCCACTTT	CASSTTGGSESPLHF
TRBD1	TRBV7-3	.	TRBJ2-7	TGTGCCAGCTCTCGTCGCCGCCACCCAGGACAGGGCTACGAGCAGTACTTC	CASSRRRHPGQGYEQYF
.	TRBV13	once	TRBJ1-2	TGTGCCAGCAGCTTAATGGCCACCAACTATGGCTACACCTTC	CASSLMATNYGYTF
TRBD1	TRBV28	few	TRBJ2-7	TGTGCCAGCAGTTCTGCGACAGGGAGTTACGAGCAGTACTTC	CASSSATGSYEQYF
TRBD1	TRBV18	.	TRBJ1-2	TGTGCCAGCTCACCAAACGACGGACAGGGCTATGGCTACACCTTC	CASSPNDGQGYGYTF
TRBD1	TRBV9	.	TRBJ1-4	TGTGCCAGCAGCCTCCGGACAGGGCCAACTAATGAAAAACTGTTTTTT	CASSLRTGPTNEKLFF
.	TRBV2	.	TRBJ2-2	TGTGCCAGCAGTGAAATTAGCCCGGGGACCGGGGAGCTGTTTTTT	CASSEISPGTGELFF
.	TRBV5-4	few	TRBJ1-4	TGTGCCAGCAGCCCGGAACCACAGGGTATGGATTCTACTAATGAAAAACTGTTTTTT	CASSPEPQGMDSTNEKLFF
TRBD1	TRBV7-2	.	TRBJ1-3	TGTGCCAGCAGCTTTGGACAGGGAATATCTGGAAACACCATATATTTT	CASSFGQGISGNTIYF
TRBD1	TRBV6-4	.	TRBJ1-1	TGTGCCAGCAGTGAAACAGGGGCTTACACTGAAGCTTTCTTT	CASSETGAYTEAFF
.	TRBV9	.	TRBJ2-2	TGTGCCAGCAGCGTAGGGGGGGACACCGGGGAGCTGTTTTTT	CASSVGGDTGELFF
TRBD1	TRBV6-5	.	TRBJ1-6	TGTGCCAGCAGTTACACACAGGGGGCGAATAATTCACCCCTCCACTTT	CASSYTQGANNSPLHF
.	TRBV27	.	TRBJ1-1	TGTGCCAGCAGTTTAACTAGGGGGTACACTGAAGCTTTCTTT	CASSLTRGYTEAFF
TRBD1	TRBV30	.	TRBJ2-1	TGTGCCTGGACGCCCGGACAGGGGCGTTTGAATGAGCAGTTCTTC	CAWTPGQGRLNEQFF
TRBD2	TRBV3-1/TRBV3-2	.	TRBJ2-1	TGTGCCAGCAGCCAGGTTAGCGGGGAAATGTACAATGAGCAGTTCTTC	CASSQVSGEMYNEQFF
.	TRBV28	.	TRBJ1-2	TGTGCCAGCAGGGGCAGTTATGGCTACACCTTC	CASRGSYGYTF
.	TRBV9	once	TRBJ2-7	TGTGCCAGCAGCCCGCGGACTGGGCCCTACGAGCAGTACTTC	CASSPRTGPYEQYF
TRBD2	TRBV5-4	.	TRBJ2-7	TGTGCCAGCAGCTTTAGCGGGGTGGACGAGCAGTACTTC	CASSFSGVDEQYF
.	TRBV12-3/TRBV12-4	.	TRBJ1-2	TGTGCCAGCAGTTTCAATGCGTATGGCTACACCTTC	CASSFNAYGYTF
.	TRBV5-1	.	TRBJ2-7	TGCGCCAGCAGTGCGGAGCGGTTCTCCTACGAGCAGTACTTC	CASSAERFSYEQYF
TRBD2	TRBV15	.	TRBJ2-5	TGTGCCACCAGCAGAGATAGGGCTAGCGGGGGGCCCCGGGAGACCCAGTACTTC	CATSRDRASGGPRETQYF
TRBD1	TRBV5-6	.	TRBJ1-5	TGTGCCAGCAGCCGGACAGGGGACAGTCAGCCCCAGCATTTT	CASSRTGDSQPQHF
TRBD2	TRBV2	once	TRBJ2-1	TGTGCCAGCAGGCCGGGACTAGCGGGGAATGAGCAGTTCTTC	CASRPGLAGNEQFF
TRBD2	TRBV7-6	.	TRBJ2-3	TGTGCCAGCAGCTTAGTGGCTAGCGGGGGCCCCCGGGATACGCAGTATTTT	CASSLVASGGPRDTQYF
TRBD2	TRBV5-6	.	TRBJ2-1	TGTGCCAGCAGCCCCCGACTAGCGAACTCCTACAATGAGCAGTTCTTC	CASSPRLANSYNEQFF
.	TRBV21-1	.	TRBJ1-6	TGTCCCCTCCCCTTTACAGGGGGCTGTTCACCCCTCCACTTT	CPLPFTGGCSPLHF
TRBD1	TRBV7-9	.	TRBJ2-5	TGTGCCAGCAGCCCAGGGACAGAGGAGACCCAGTACTTC	CASSPGTEETQYF
TRBD2	TRBV5-1	.	TRBJ2-2	TGCGCCAGCAGCCAAAACGGGGGGACGAACACCGGGGAGCTGTTTTTT	CASSQNGGTNTGELFF
TRBD1	TRBV6-5	.	TRBJ1-2	TGTGCCACCACCCCGACAGGGGGAATAGGTGGCTACACCTTC	CATTPTGGIGGYTF
TRBD1	TRBV4-2	.	TRBJ2-2	TGTGCCAGCAGCCCCGGGACAGGCGAGAACACCGGGGAGCTGTTTTTT	CASSPGTGENTGELFF
.	TRBV4-2	.	TRBJ2-2	TGTGCCAGCAGCCGCGATGGAGAGACCACCGGGGAGCTGTTTTTT	CASSRDGETTGELFF